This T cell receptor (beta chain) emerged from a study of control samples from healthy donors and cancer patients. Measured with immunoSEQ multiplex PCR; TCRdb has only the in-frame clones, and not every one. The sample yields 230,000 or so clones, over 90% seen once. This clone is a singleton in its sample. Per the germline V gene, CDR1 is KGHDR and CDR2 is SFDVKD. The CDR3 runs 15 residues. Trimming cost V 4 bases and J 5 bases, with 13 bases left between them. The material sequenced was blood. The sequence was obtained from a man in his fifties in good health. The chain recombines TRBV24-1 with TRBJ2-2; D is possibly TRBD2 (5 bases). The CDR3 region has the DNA TGTGCCACCAGTGAAAGGGCGGCGGGTACCGGGGAGCTGTTTTTT. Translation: CATSERAAGTGELFF.